The 8 T cell receptor beta chains reported below all come from one sample, sequenced in a study of cytomegalovirus exposure and HLA in healthy donors. Profiling relied on immunoSEQ multiplex PCR, and the TCRdb table lists in-frame clones only, not all of them. The profile covers more than 85,000 clones, with approximately 89% appearing a single time and around 2% taken by the ten largest. The specimen was PBMCs. Source of these receptors: a woman aged 18-29 years in good health and CMV-seronegative.

This chain links TRBV5-1 with TRBJ2-1, with D maybe TRBD2 (5 bases). Germline V gives CDR1 SGHRS, CDR2 YFSETQ. CDR3 length: 15 amino acids. The V end lost 4 bases, the J end lost 7 bases, and 18 bases lay between the germline ends. CDR3 sequence: CASSPGNIGLNEQFF. The CDR3 DNA follows: TGCGCCAGCAGCCCCGGGAATATCGGCTTAAATGAGCAGTTCTTC.

This chain links TRBV7-9 with TRBJ1-1; D unresolved. There are 13 residues in the CDR3. The germline CDR1 and CDR2 sequences are SEHNR and FQNEAQ (reference sequence). The V and J ends lost 10 bases and 1 base respectively, with 13 bases between them. CDR3 residues: CATQVGSNTEAFF. The CDR3 DNA follows: TGTGCCACCCAGGTCGGATCGAACACTGAAGCTTTCTTT.

This clone was recorded once. This chain connects TRBV30 to TRBJ2-2; possible D gene TRBD2, 5 bases. Trimming removed 2 bases at V and 3 bases at J, with 10 bases between. Germline-derived CDR1 and CDR2 are GTSNPN and SVGIG (reference sequence). The CDR3 contains 14 residues. This CDR3 reads CAWSSDSYTGELFF. CDR3 bases: TGTGCCTGGAGTTCGGACTCCTACACCGGGGAGCTGTTTTTT.

The chain recombines TRBV4-1 with TRBJ2-7; 8 bases map to TRBD2. The germline gives CDR1 MGHRA, CDR2 YSYEKL. This CDR3 region has 16 residues. J was trimmed by 3 bases and V by 0 bases; bases with no gene match: 7. The CDR3 loop is CASSQDPGTRIYEQYF. The CDR3 DNA reads as TGCGCCAGCAGCCAAGACCCCGGGACTAGGATCTACGAGCAGTACTTC.

The chain is built from TRBV10-2 and TRBJ2-1; D might be TRBD2 (5 bases). Germline V gene data show CDR1 as WSHSY and CDR2 as SAAADI. The CDR3 length is 16 residues. V lost 0 bases to trimming and J lost 5 bases, with 14 bases between them. The CDR3 DNA reads TGCGCCAGCAGTGAGTCGTTTGGCGGGTCCCACAATGAGCAGTTCTTC. Translating it yields CASSESFGGSHNEQFF.

The chain has TRBV5-1 and TRBJ1-1, with a possible D match to TRBD1 (5 bases). V lost 2 bases and J lost 7, with 15 bases in between. There are 14 residues in the CDR3. From germline, CDR1 is SGHRS and CDR2 YFSETQ. The CDR3 bases are TGCGCCAGCAGCTTAGGGACCGGGGGAAATGAAGCTTTCTTT. Its protein product is CASSLGTGGNEAFF.

This chain links TRBV29-1 with TRBJ2-4; perhaps TRBD2 as D (7 bases). This CDR3 has 12 residues. Germline assignment: CDR1 SQVTM and CDR2 ANQGSEA. Trimming removed 5 bases from V and 9 bases from J, with 14 bases in between. The CDR3 region is CSVRGGVGIQYF. CDR3 coding DNA: TGCAGCGTTAGGGGGGGGGTCGGCATTCAGTACTTC.

The rearrangement joins TRBV29-1 to TRBJ1-1; tentative D call: TRBD1 (5 bases). The germline V gene has CDR1 SQVTM and CDR2 ANQGSEA. The CDR3 spans 12 residues. Trimming took off 5 bases at V and 3 bases at J, with 10 bases between the two ends. The CDR3 DNA follows: TGCAGCGTTCAATCGGGGGACACTGAAGCTTTCTTT. It specifies CSVQSGDTEAFF.